These 21 T cell receptor beta chains were sequenced from one sample in a study of cytomegalovirus exposure and HLA in healthy donors. In the PCR, 60 Vbeta and 13 Jbeta primers were used. The assay was immunoSEQ multiplex PCR, and TCRdb's table has in-frame clones only and misses some. Among about 110,000 clones listed, about 76% were seen once. Sequenced sample: PBMCs. The receptors come from a woman aged 50 to 65 in good health and CMV-seropositive.

The V gene is TRBV5-1, the J gene TRBJ2-5; tentatively, D is TRBD1 (6 bases). The CDR3 consists of 14 residues. Germline assignment: CDR1 SGHRS and CDR2 YFSETQ. Trimming took off 2 bases at V and 2 bases at J, with 10 bases between the two ends. CDR3 protein: CASSLGGWQETQYF. CDR3 coding DNA: TGCGCCAGCAGCTTAGGGGGTTGGCAAGAGACCCAGTACTTC.

This clone was counted a few times. Mismatch with germline at one junction end may stem from a read error. The V call is TRBV11-2, the J call TRBJ2-2; 8 bases match TRBD1. This CDR3 comprises 16 residues. Germline V gives CDR1 SGHAT, CDR2 FQNNGV. CDR3 in amino acids: CASSFGWTGNAGELFF. The CDR3 nucleotides are TGTGCCAGCAGCTTCGGTTGGACAGGGAACGCCGGGGAGCTGTTTTTT.

This sequence joins TRBV7-3 and TRBJ1-6; tentatively, D is TRBD1 (5 bases). The germline CDR1 and CDR2 sequences are SGHTA and FQGTGA. V was pared by 2 bases and J by 0 bases, with 8 bases between. The CDR3 is made up of 16 amino acids. CDR3 loop: CASSLGRASYNSPLHF. In DNA, the CDR3 is TGTGCCAGCAGCTTAGGCAGGGCCTCCTATAATTCACCCCTCCACTTT. The full variable domain, rest sourced from reference TRBV7-3 and TRBJ1-6, is GAGVSQTPSNKVTEKGKYVELRCDPISGHTALYWYRQSLGQGPEFLIYFQGTGAADDSGLPNDRFFAVRPEGSVSTLKIQRTERGDSAVYLCASSLGRASYNSPLHFGNGTRLTVT.

This chain joins TRBV9 and TRBJ2-5, with TRBD2 identical over 14 bases. The CDR3 totals 16 residues. CDR1 and CDR2 from the germline V gene are SGDLS and YYNGEE. The V segment lost 4 bases and the J segment 7 bases; nucleotides outside the gene matches: 9. The CDR3: CASSSGGTSGGVTQYF. As DNA, the CDR3 is TGTGCCAGCAGCTCCGGCGGGACTAGCGGGGGTGTGACCCAGTACTTC.

The rearrangement links TRBV28 to TRBJ1-3; D is ambiguous. Trimming took off 9 bases at V and 0 bases at J, with 18 bases between the two ends. Per the germline V gene, CDR1 is MDHEN and CDR2 is SYDVKM. This CDR3 is 16 amino acids long. The CDR3 reads CASFPTARSSGNTIYF. The CDR3 nucleotides are TGTGCCAGTTTCCCAACCGCGCGATCCTCTGGAAACACCATATATTTT.

The chain has TRBV4-3 and TRBJ1-1; weak D call: TRBD1 (6 bases). This CDR3 is built from 17 residues. The ends were cut back, 0 bases at V and 3 bases at J, with 17 bases in the middle. Looked up from germline, CDR1 is LGHNA and CDR2 is YSLEER. The CDR3 reads CASSQEVLGAGDTEAFF. The CDR3, as DNA: TGCGCCAGCAGCCAAGAAGTTCTGGGGGCGGGGGACACTGAAGCTTTCTTT.

V and J are TRBV28 and TRBJ2-5; TRBD2 aligns across 10 bases. Germline loops: CDR1 MDHEN, CDR2 SYDVKM. The junction had 4 bases not matched to a gene; V was cut back by 2 bases and J by 4 bases. This CDR3 has 15 residues. In nucleotides, the CDR3 is TGTGCCAGCAGTTTAAGCGGGGGGGCCTCAGAGACCCAGTACTTC. Amino acid sequence: CASSLSGGASETQYF.

The chain combines TRBV7-8 with TRBJ2-7, with 7 bases identical to TRBD2. V lost 5 bases to trimming and J lost 6 bases; unmatched junction nucleotides: 7. The CDR3 is 13 amino acids. The germline V gene encodes CDR1 SGHVS and CDR2 FQNEAQ. The CDR3 DNA reads as TGTGCCAGCAGCGCCAGACTAGCAGGCGAGCAGTACTTC. Translated, it gives CASSARLAGEQYF.

The genes are TRBV27 and TRBJ1-5, with 10 nucleotides matching TRBD1. Germline V lookup: CDR1 MNHEY, CDR2 SMNVEV (reference sequence). V trimming: 4 bases; J trimming: 6 bases; junction bases outside the gene matches: 12. The CDR3 runs 17 residues. The CDR3 DNA reads TGTGCCAGCAGTTCTATACGGGGACAGGGGTTTCCTCAGCCCCAGCATTTT. This sequence encodes CASSSIRGQGFPQPQHF.

The V gene is TRBV7-8, the J gene TRBJ1-5; no definite D call. The germline gives CDR1 SGHVS, CDR2 FQNEAQ. Trimming shortened V by 8 bases and J by 1 base, and 15 bases separated the two germline ends. The CDR3 spans 15 residues. CDR3 nucleotide sequence: TGTGCCAGCGGCCCCTTAACGATAAGCAATCAGCCCCAGCATTTT. Encoded protein: CASGPLTISNQPQHF.

V gene TRBV18 combines with J gene TRBJ1-4; TRBD1 matches at 7 bases. Germline-derived CDR1 and CDR2 are KGHSH and LQKENI. With V trimmed by 0 bases and J by 8 bases, 12 bases remained unmatched. This CDR3 region has 17 residues. The CDR3 bases are TGTGCCAGCTCACCACCCGCGGTGAACAGGGGTCAAGAAAAACTGTTTTTT. Translated, it gives CASSPPAVNRGQEKLFF.

The chain employs TRBV7-9 and TRBJ1-1, with D perhaps matching TRBD1 (6 bases). Germline assignment: CDR1 SEHNR and CDR2 FQNEAQ (reference sequence). This CDR3 is 14 amino acids long. V lost 0 bases and J 6 bases, leaving 11 bases between the germline ends. The CDR3 bases are TGTGCCAGCAGCTTAGCTGCGGGGGCCCCTGAAGCTTTCTTT. Encoded protein: CASSLAAGAPEAFF.

In its sample, this clone was seen a few times. The same CDR3 arises from other DNA sequences in this sample as well. The chain uses TRBV2 and TRBJ1-5, with 7 nucleotides matching TRBD1. Germline V lookup: CDR1 SNHLY, CDR2 FYNNEI. The CDR3 covers 14 residues. The J segment lost 3 bases and the V segment lost 6 bases, leaving 5 bases of the junction unmatched. The CDR3 is CASRETGLNQPQHF. The CDR3 region has the DNA TGTGCCAGCAGGGAGACAGGGCTCAATCAGCCCCAGCATTTT.

The chain combines TRBV28 with TRBJ2-3; TRBD2 might be the D (5 bases). Trimming removed 4 bases from V and 5 bases from J, with 22 bases in between. CDR3 length: 17 amino acids. CDR1 and CDR2 (germline): MDHEN, SYDVKM. CDR3 sequence: CASSSPQPGTDGDTQYF. In nucleotides, the CDR3 is TGTGCCAGCAGTTCCCCTCAACCGGGAACCGACGGAGATACGCAGTATTTT. The variable domain in full, with the rest retrieved from reference TRBV28 and TRBJ2-3, is DVKVTQSSRYLVKRTGEKVFLECVQDMDHENMFWYRQDPGLGLRLIYFSYDVKMKEKGDIPEGYSVSREKKERFSLILESASTNQTSMYLCASSSPQPGTDGDTQYFGPGTRLTVL.

This rearrangement joins TRBV11-2 to TRBJ1-1; D might be TRBD1 (6 bases). CDR3 length: 19 residues. The germline gives CDR1 SGHAT, CDR2 FQNNGV. The V and J ends lost 0 bases and 2 bases respectively, with 22 bases between them. The CDR3 coding sequence is TGTGCCAGCAGCTTAGATAATTGGGGTTCGGGACAAGATAACACTGAAGCTTTCTTT. It is translated as CASSLDNWGSGQDNTEAFF.

As to this clone: A read error may account for a junction end that differs from germline. This chain joins TRBV7-3 and TRBJ2-5, with 11 bases aligning to TRBD2. The CDR3 has 14 residues. Germline CDR1 is SGHTA and CDR2 is FQGTGA. This chain's CDR3 is CASSLTSGGKTQYF. CDR3 DNA: TGTGCCAGCAGCCTAACTAGCGGGGGAAAGACCCAGTACTTC.

This chain links TRBV5-8 with TRBJ1-6, with TRBD1 identical over 7 bases. Germline CDR1 reads SGHTS; CDR2 reads YDEGEE. V was clipped by 0 bases and J by 9 bases; unmatched bases: 12. CDR3 size: 17 residues. The CDR3 loop is CASSLVVMTGYGSPLHF. For the CDR3, the DNA is TGTGCCAGCAGCTTGGTGGTGATGACAGGGTACGGTTCACCCCTCCACTTT.

The chain couples TRBV9 to TRBJ1-1; D gene unclear. V lost 4 bases to trimming and J lost 3 bases, with 16 bases between them. This CDR3 spans 15 amino acids. Germline V gene lookup returns CDR1 SGDLS and CDR2 YYNGEE. Here the CDR3 DNA reads TGTGCCAGCAGCCCCCACGGCATGGCGGACACTGAAGCTTTCTTT. Translating it yields CASSPHGMADTEAFF. The complete variable domain, with remaining parts taken from reference TRBV9 and TRBJ1-1, reads DSGVTQTPKHLITATGQRVTLRCSPRSGDLSVYWYQQSLDQGLQFLIQYYNGEERAKGNILERFSAQQFPDLHSELNLSSLELGDSALYFCASSPHGMADTEAFFGQGTRLTVV.

The chain carries TRBV30 and TRBJ1-3, with TRBD1 identical over 10 bases. The germline CDR1 and CDR2 sequences are GTSNPN and SVGIG (reference sequence). This CDR3 spans 15 amino acids. Trimming cost V 3 bases and J 4 bases; bases outside gene matches: 6. The CDR3 is CAWRRQGAIGNTIYF. The DNA for the CDR3 is TGTGCCTGGAGACGACAGGGGGCCATAGGAAACACCATATATTTT. Supplemented by reference TRBV30 and TRBJ1-3, the full variable domain reads SQTIHQWPATLVQPVGSPLSLECTVEGTSNPNLYWYRQAAGRGLQLLFYSVGIGQISSEVPQNLSASRPQDRQFILSSKKLLLSDSGFYLCAWRRQGAIGNTIYFGEGSWLTVV.

Points on this clone: At one boundary the junction diverges from the germline segment, which might be a read error. V usage is TRBV7-9 and J usage is TRBJ2-4; 9 bases line up with TRBD1. The CDR3 extends over 13 amino acids. In germline, CDR1 is SEHNR, CDR2 FQNEAQ (reference sequence). The CDR3 DNA sequence: TGTGCCAGCAGCTTTAACCCCGGGACAGGGAACAACTTC. This translates into CASSFNPGTGNNF.

The CDR3 coding sequence is TGTGCCTCAGGACTGTATAATGAGCAGTTCTTC. Amino acids: CASGLYNEQFF. The rearrangement joins TRBV15 to TRBJ2-1, with D possibly matching TRBD2 (5 bases). The CDR3 runs 11 residues. Per the germline V gene, CDR1 is LNHNV and CDR2 is YYDKDF (reference sequence). The V and J ends lost 11 bases and 7 bases respectively, with 12 bases between them.